The rows below give T cell receptor beta chains drawn from one sample of a study of T-cell memory formation after mild COVID-19. TCRdb called the 5' RACE reads again in MiXCR, with one record for every CDR3 protein. The sample records about 110,000 distinct CDR3 sequences, roughly 14% being singletons. The sample was PBMCs or a T cell subset sorted from them (not recorded which). These receptors were collected from a man aged 18 to 29 who had mild COVID-19 (a few samples of this study predate the infection). Cell type and time point are not known. Each CDR3 is given with its conserved first and last residue. The D gene is left open where the match is weak. Clone size appears in some rows only: once, few, many, or a class for an expanded clone.

j_call d_call clone_size v_call cdr3_aa cdr3_nt
TRBJ1-1 . . TRBV10-3 CAILKEMNTEAFF TGTGCCATCTTGAAAGAGATGAACACTGAAGCTTTCTTT
TRBJ2-5 TRBD2 . TRBV4-1 CASSHRTQTSEREAQYF TGCGCCAGCAGCCACAGAACCCAGACTAGCGAGAGGGAGGCCCAGTACTTC
TRBJ2-5 . few TRBV7-9 CASSFGGRQETQYF TGTGCCAGCAGCTTCGGGGGGCGACAAGAGACCCAGTACTTC
TRBJ2-7 . few TRBV29-1 CSVDQAGENEQYF TGCAGCGTTGACCAAGCAGGGGAAAACGAGCAGTACTTC
TRBJ2-1 TRBD2 few TRBV6-5 CASKIELAGGNEQFF TGTGCCAGCAAGATAGAACTAGCGGGGGGCAATGAGCAGTTCTTC
TRBJ2-1 TRBD2 . TRBV20-1 CSARKRESPYNEQFF TGCAGTGCTAGAAAGCGGGAGAGTCCCTACAATGAGCAGTTCTTC
TRBJ2-1 . few TRBV12-3/TRBV12-4 CASSLWSGEPSYNEQFF TGTGCCAGCAGTTTATGGTCCGGGGAGCCCTCCTACAATGAGCAGTTCTTC
TRBJ1-1 . . TRBV7-9 CASSPPVRDFLWDTEAFF TGTGCCAGCAGCCCCCCCGTGAGGGATTTTCTTTGGGACACTGAAGCTTTCTTT
TRBJ2-5 TRBD1 few TRBV6-2/TRBV6-3 CASSSPGQGAWETQYF TGTGCCAGCAGTTCCCCGGGACAGGGGGCTTGGGAGACCCAGTACTTC
TRBJ2-3 . many TRBV6-6 CASSYTQRGTQYF TGTGCCAGCAGTTACACCCAGCGAGGCACGCAGTATTTT
TRBJ2-5 . few TRBV3-1 CASSQFYLGQETQYF TGTGCCAGCAGCCAATTCTACCTCGGCCAAGAGACCCAGTACTTC
TRBJ1-2 TRBD1 . TRBV6-6 CASSPRTGAAYGYTF TGTGCCAGCAGTCCGAGGACAGGGGCAGCCTATGGCTACACCTTC
TRBJ2-3 . many TRBV6-1 CASGGLGADTQYF TGTGCCAGCGGGGGGCTAGGCGCAGATACGCAGTATTTT
TRBJ1-1 . few TRBV27 CASSPNVRFQRYDTEAFF TGTGCCAGCAGTCCAAACGTTAGGTTTCAGCGATACGACACTGAAGCTTTCTTT
TRBJ2-5 TRBD2 . TRBV20-1 CSADPGLAAETQYF TGCAGTGCTGACCCGGGACTAGCGGCGGAGACCCAGTACTTC
TRBJ2-3 . . TRBV24-1 CATSDWSTKGFRDTQYF TGTGCCACCAGTGATTGGAGCACCAAGGGGTTTAGAGATACGCAGTATTTT
TRBJ2-3 TRBD1 . TRBV10-3 CAISPDRATDTQYF TGTGCCATCAGTCCCGACAGGGCAACAGATACGCAGTATTTT
TRBJ1-5 . . TRBV5-5 CASSFGWGEGQPQHF TGTGCCAGCAGCTTTGGGTGGGGAGAGGGACAGCCCCAGCATTTT
TRBJ2-3 TRBD2 few TRBV12-3/TRBV12-4 CASQPSGGAVDTQYF TGTGCCAGCCAACCGAGCGGGGGGGCCGTGGATACGCAGTATTTT
TRBJ2-1 . few TRBV2 CASSEGAGSYNEQFF TGTGCCAGCAGTGAAGGGGCGGGGTCCTACAATGAGCAGTTCTTC
TRBJ2-2 TRBD1 few TRBV10-3 CATNRGPYTGELFF TGTGCCACCAACAGGGGGCCCTACACCGGGGAGCTGTTTTTT
TRBJ2-1 . few TRBV4-3 CASSQGGRESSYNEQFF TGCGCCAGCAGCCAAGGGGGTCGAGAGAGCTCCTACAATGAGCAGTTCTTC
TRBJ1-1 TRBD1 many TRBV29-1 CSVVGQGAGTEAFF TGCAGCGTTGTCGGACAGGGGGCGGGAACTGAAGCTTTCTTT
TRBJ2-1 TRBD1 . TRBV7-2 CASTPGQGYNEQFF TGTGCCAGCACCCCGGGACAGGGTTACAATGAGCAGTTCTTC
TRBJ2-3 . . TRBV4-2 CASSQEGTPRTDTQYF TGTGCCAGCAGCCAAGAGGGGACACCTCGCACAGATACGCAGTATTTT
TRBJ2-6 . many TRBV14 CASSRGASGANVLTF TGTGCCAGCAGTCGCGGGGCTTCTGGGGCCAACGTCCTGACTTTC
TRBJ2-5 TRBD2 many TRBV20-1 CSARSASGGYETQYF TGCAGTGCTAGGTCGGCTAGCGGGGGGTACGAGACCCAGTACTTC
TRBJ2-7 . . TRBV7-9 CASSLETAIYEQYF TGTGCCAGCAGCCTCGAGACAGCTATCTACGAGCAGTACTTC
TRBJ2-3 TRBD2 . TRBV6-5 CASSWTGGDTDTQYF TGTGCCAGCAGTTGGACGGGGGGAGACACAGATACGCAGTATTTT
TRBJ1-5 . many TRBV19 CASSQRGGQINQPQHF TGTGCCAGTAGTCAAAGGGGTGGACAGATCAATCAGCCCCAGCATTTT
TRBJ2-1 . . TRBV7-9 CASSLRGGSRNGEQFF TGTGCCAGCAGCTTACGCGGCGGATCCCGAAATGGGGAGCAGTTCTTC
TRBJ2-3 TRBD2 . TRBV4-3 CASSHGPGTSGADTQYF TGCGCCAGCAGCCACGGTCCCGGGACTAGCGGGGCAGATACGCAGTATTTT
TRBJ1-1 . few TRBV6-2/TRBV6-3 CASSRVTEAFF TGTGCCAGCAGCCGAGTGACTGAAGCTTTCTTT
TRBJ1-1 . few TRBV5-1 CASSFKGVGEAFF TGCGCCAGCAGCTTTAAGGGTGTGGGTGAAGCTTTCTTT
TRBJ1-1 . . TRBV6-5 CASSYSGIGNTEAFF TGTGCCAGCAGTTACTCCGGGATTGGGAACACTGAAGCTTTCTTT
TRBJ1-5 TRBD1 . TRBV6-6 CASSSGQFNQPQHF TGTGCCAGCAGTTCGGGACAGTTCAATCAGCCCCAGCATTTT
TRBJ1-5 . . TRBV7-2 CASSFVVGFQPQHF TGTGCCAGCAGCTTTGTAGTGGGGTTCCAGCCCCAGCATTTT
TRBJ2-1 . few TRBV12-3/TRBV12-4 CASSAGPEVF TGTGCCAGCAGCGCCGGCCCCGAGGTCTTC
TRBJ2-7 . few TRBV4-3 CASSQFRVGSYEQYF TGCGCCAGCAGCCAATTTCGGGTAGGAAGCTACGAGCAGTACTTC
TRBJ2-6 . . TRBV9 CASSVGTGANVLTF TGTGCCAGCAGCGTAGGGACTGGGGCCAACGTCCTGACTTTC
TRBJ2-3 . few TRBV15 CATSRPLLTDTQYF TGTGCCACCAGCAGGCCGCTCCTGACAGATACGCAGTATTTT
TRBJ2-3 . few TRBV4-1 CASSQDETLNTQYF TGCGCCAGCAGCCAAGATGAGACTTTGAATACGCAGTATTTT
TRBJ1-1 TRBD1 . TRBV20-1 CSARGTGDTEAFF TGCAGTGCTAGAGGGACAGGGGACACTGAAGCTTTCTTT
TRBJ2-7 . . TRBV5-1 CASSLESATYEQYF TGCGCCAGCAGCTTGGAATCAGCAACCTACGAGCAGTACTTC
TRBJ1-5 . . TRBV20-1 CSARDGRENQPQHF TGCAGTGCTAGAGATGGCAGGGAGAATCAGCCCCAGCATTTT
TRBJ1-2 . . TRBV6-5 CASSSPTQGWYGYTF TGTGCCAGCAGTTCCCCCACTCAGGGGTGGTATGGCTACACCTTC
TRBJ1-2 . . TRBV4-1 CASSQEAATRRGYTF TGCGCCAGCAGCCAAGAGGCGGCCACCCGCCGGGGCTACACCTTC